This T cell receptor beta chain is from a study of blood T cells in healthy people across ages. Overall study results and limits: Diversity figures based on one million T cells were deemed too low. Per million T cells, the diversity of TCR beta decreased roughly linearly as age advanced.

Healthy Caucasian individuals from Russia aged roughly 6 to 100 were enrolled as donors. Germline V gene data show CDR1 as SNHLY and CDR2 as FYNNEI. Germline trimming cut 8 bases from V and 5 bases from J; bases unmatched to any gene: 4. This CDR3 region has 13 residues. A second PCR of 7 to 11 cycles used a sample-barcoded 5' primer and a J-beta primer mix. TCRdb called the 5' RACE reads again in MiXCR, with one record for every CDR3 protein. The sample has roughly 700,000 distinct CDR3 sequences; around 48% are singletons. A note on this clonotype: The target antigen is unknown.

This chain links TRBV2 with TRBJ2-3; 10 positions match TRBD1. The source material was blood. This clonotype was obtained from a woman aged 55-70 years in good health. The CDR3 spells CASDRGRGDTQYF. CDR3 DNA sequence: TGTGCCAGCGACAGGGGGCGCGGAGATACGCAGTATTTT.